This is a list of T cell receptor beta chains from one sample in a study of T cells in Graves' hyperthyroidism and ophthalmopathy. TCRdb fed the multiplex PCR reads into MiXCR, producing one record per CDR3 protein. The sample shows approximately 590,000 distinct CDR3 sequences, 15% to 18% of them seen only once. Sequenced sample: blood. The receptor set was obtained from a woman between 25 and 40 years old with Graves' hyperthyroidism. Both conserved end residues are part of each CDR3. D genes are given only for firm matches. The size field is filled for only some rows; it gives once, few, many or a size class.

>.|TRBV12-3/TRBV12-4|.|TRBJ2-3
TGTGCCAGCAGGACAGGTTGGGGCACAGATACGCAGTATTTT
CASRTGWGTDTQYF
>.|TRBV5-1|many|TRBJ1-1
TGCGCCAGTTCGAGCAGGGGTTTAGGCACTGAAGCTTTCTTT
CASSSRGLGTEAFF
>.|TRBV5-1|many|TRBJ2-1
TGCGCCAGCAGCTTGTCCTCAGGGGGGGGAGGTGAGCAGTTCTTC
CASSLSSGGGGEQFF
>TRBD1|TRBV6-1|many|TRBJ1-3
TGTGCCAGCAGTTACACAGGGGGCTTTGGAAACACCATATATTTT
CASSYTGGFGNTIYF
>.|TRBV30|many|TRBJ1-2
TGTGCCTGGAGTGTACTGGGGTTTGGCTACACCTTC
CAWSVLGFGYTF
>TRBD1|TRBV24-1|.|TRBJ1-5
TGTGCCACCAGTGATCGGGACAGGGGATACAATCAGCCCCAGCATTTT
CATSDRDRGYNQPQHF
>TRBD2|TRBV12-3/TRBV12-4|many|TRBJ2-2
TGTGCCAGCAGTTTAAGCGGGATAGCCGGGGAGCTGTTTTTT
CASSLSGIAGELFF
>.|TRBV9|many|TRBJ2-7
TGTGCCAGCAGCGTAGGTGGACTGAGCTCCTACGAGCAGTACTTC
CASSVGGLSSYEQYF
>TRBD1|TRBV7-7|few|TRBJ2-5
TGTGCTAGCAGCTCCGGGACAGGGGCGCAAGAGACCCAGTACTTC
CASSSGTGAQETQYF
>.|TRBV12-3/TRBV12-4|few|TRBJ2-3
TGTGCCAGCAGCCCCTTGACGCAGGGACCAGATACGCAGTATTTT
CASSPLTQGPDTQYF
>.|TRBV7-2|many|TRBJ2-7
TGTGCCAGCAGCCTAGGGGGGACTCCCGCCTACGAGCAGTACTTC
CASSLGGTPAYEQYF
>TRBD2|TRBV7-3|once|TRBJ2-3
TGTGCCAGCAGTGCCGGGACTAGCGGGGCTTGGGATACGCAGTATTTT
CASSAGTSGAWDTQYF
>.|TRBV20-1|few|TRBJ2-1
TGCAGTGCTATTCCGGGGGACTCCTACAATGAGCAGTTCTTC
CSAIPGDSYNEQFF
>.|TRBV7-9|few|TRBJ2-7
TGTGCCAGCAGCTTAGTAGGGGCGCTTAACTACGAGCAGTACTTC
CASSLVGALNYEQYF
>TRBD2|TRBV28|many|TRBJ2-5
TGTGCCAGCAGTCGGACTAGCGGGAGGAACCCCCAAGAGACCCAGTACTTC
CASSRTSGRNPQETQYF
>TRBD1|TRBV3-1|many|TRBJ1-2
TGTGCCAGCAGCCAATACGACAGGGACTATGGCTACACCTTC
CASSQYDRDYGYTF
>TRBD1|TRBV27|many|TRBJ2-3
TGTGCCAGCAGTCGGGACAGGGTTGATACGCAGTATTTT
CASSRDRVDTQYF
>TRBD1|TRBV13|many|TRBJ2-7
TGTGCCAGCAGCCCTACCCGACAGGGGACGAGCTCCTACGAGCAGTACTTC
CASSPTRQGTSSYEQYF
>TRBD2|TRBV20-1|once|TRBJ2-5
TGCAGTGCTAGAGATCCCCGGTCCCCGGGGGGGACCCAGTACTTC
CSARDPRSPGGTQYF
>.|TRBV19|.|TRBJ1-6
TGTGCCAGCCAATTAACCCCAAATTCACCCCTCCACTTT
CASQLTPNSPLHF
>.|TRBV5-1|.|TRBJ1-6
TGCGCCAGCAGTTCGCGCGTGGGGTTGAATTCACCCCTCCACTTT
CASSSRVGLNSPLHF
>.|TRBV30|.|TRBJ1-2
TGTGCCTGGAGTGTCTTAGGGACCGGCTACACCTTC
CAWSVLGTGYTF